The rows below give T cell receptor beta chains drawn from one sample of a study of regulatory T cells in long-lasting Graves disease. TCRdb re-called the multiplex PCR reads through MiXCR, storing one row per CDR3 protein. The data show 400,000 or so distinct CDR3 sequences, more than 20% seen once. The sequencing here drew on peripheral blood mononuclear cells (PBMCs), taken when the disease was refractory, from a patient treated with antithyroid drugs. These receptors all come from a female donor with Graves disease. Both conserved end residues are part of each CDR3. The D gene is left open where the match is weak. Not all rows give a size; the values are once, few, many and, for expanded clones, a class.

V gene	clone size	D gene	J gene	CDR3 protein	CDR3 DNA
TRBV25-1	.	.	TRBJ1-3	CASSEAAGGGFGNTIYF	TGTGCCAGCAGTGAAGCGGCCGGGGGGGGCTTTGGAAACACCATATATTTT
TRBV18	many	.	TRBJ1-1	CASSPRVMNTEAFF	TGTGCCAGCTCACCCAGGGTAATGAACACTGAAGCTTTCTTT
TRBV11-2	few	TRBD2	TRBJ2-1	CASSPLERGNNEQFF	TGTGCCAGCAGCCCCTTGGAGCGGGGCAACAATGAGCAGTTCTTC
TRBV27	once	.	TRBJ2-2	CASSPDSFTGELFF	TGTGCCAGCAGTCCCGACAGTTTTACCGGGGAGCTGTTTTTT
TRBV29-1	many	.	TRBJ2-7	CSVETTQTYEQYF	TGCAGCGTTGAAACGACTCAAACCTACGAGCAGTACTTC
TRBV5-1	.	.	TRBJ1-2	CASSPSGLGYTF	TGCGCCAGCAGCCCGAGCGGTCTTGGCTACACCTTC
TRBV6-5	.	TRBD2	TRBJ2-4	CASSYRTGLAGSNIQYF	TGTGCCAGCAGTTACCGGACGGGACTAGCGGGATCTAACATTCAGTACTTC
TRBV28	many	TRBD2	TRBJ2-5	CASSPLAGGEETQYF	TGTGCCAGCAGCCCTCTCGCCGGGGGGGAGGAGACCCAGTACTTC
TRBV7-8	many	.	TRBJ1-2	CASSLIAGSVYGYTF	TGTGCCAGCAGCTTAATTGCAGGGTCGGTCTATGGCTACACCTTC
TRBV12-3/TRBV12-4	many	.	TRBJ1-2	CASSLGVGGDYGYTF	TGTGCCAGCAGTTTAGGGGTCGGGGGTGACTATGGCTACACCTTC
TRBV7-2	many	TRBD2	TRBJ2-4	CASSLEREGLANAKNIQYF	TGTGCCAGCAGCTTAGAAAGAGAGGGACTAGCGAATGCTAAAAACATTCAGTACTTC
TRBV6-1	many	TRBD1	TRBJ2-5	CATSRLGQYQETQYF	TGTGCCACCAGCCGGTTGGGACAGTACCAAGAGACCCAGTACTTC
TRBV30	few	.	TRBJ2-7	CAWTLPGQSPYEQYF	TGTGCCTGGACCCTCCCGGGACAAAGTCCCTACGAGCAGTACTTC
TRBV7-6	.	TRBD2	TRBJ2-7	CASSLASGTRNEQYF	TGTGCCAGCAGCTTAGCCTCCGGGACTAGGAACGAGCAGTACTTC
TRBV5-1	many	.	TRBJ1-1	CASSFDTDTEAFF	TGCGCCAGCAGCTTCGACACAGACACTGAAGCTTTCTTT
TRBV6-1	many	.	TRBJ2-5	CASRVTGIETQYF	TGTGCCAGCAGAGTCACGGGCATTGAGACCCAGTACTTC
TRBV7-9	few	.	TRBJ2-5	CASRRASEETQYF	TGTGCCAGCAGAAGGGCTAGCGAAGAGACCCAGTACTTC
TRBV28	.	.	TRBJ2-1	CASSFDTGYNEQFF	TGTGCCAGCAGTTTCGACACAGGGTACAATGAGCAGTTCTTC
TRBV20-1	.	.	TRBJ2-1	CSARGVNEQFF	TGCAGTGCTAGAGGGGTGAATGAGCAGTTCTTC
TRBV6-1	.	.	TRBJ1-1	CASSQGTYTEAFF	TGTGCCAGCAGCCAGGGAACCTACACTGAAGCTTTCTTT
TRBV29-1	.	TRBD1	TRBJ1-2	CSVSTGGGYGYTF	TGCAGCGTCTCGACAGGGGGGGGCTATGGCTACACCTTC
TRBV29-1	many	TRBD1	TRBJ1-2	CSVEALGQINYGYTF	TGCAGCGTTGAAGCCCTGGGACAGATTAACTATGGCTACACCTTC
TRBV19	.	.	TRBJ2-4	CASGRNKNIQYF	TGTGCCTCGGGGAGGAATAAAAACATTCAGTACTTC
TRBV7-2	many	.	TRBJ2-2	CASSFGGRGNTGELFF	TGTGCCAGCAGCTTCGGAGGGAGAGGGAACACCGGGGAGCTGTTTTTT
TRBV29-1	few	TRBD2	TRBJ2-7	CSVAGGTHYEQYF	TGCAGCGTTGCGGGGGGAACCCACTACGAGCAGTACTTC
TRBV19	few	.	TRBJ2-7	CASSITDSYEQYF	TGTGCCAGTAGTATCACCGACTCCTACGAGCAGTACTTC
TRBV7-9	few	.	TRBJ1-4	CASSLDGRTTRDEKLFF	TGTGCCAGCAGCCTTGACGGTCGGACAACTAGAGATGAAAAACTGTTTTTT
TRBV28	many	TRBD1	TRBJ1-2	CASSPFGQGDGYTF	TGTGCCAGCAGCCCCTTCGGACAGGGGGATGGCTACACCTTC
TRBV12-3/TRBV12-4	many	TRBD2	TRBJ2-7	CASSWGRLAGSSYEQYF	TGTGCCAGCAGTTGGGGAAGGCTAGCGGGATCCTCCTACGAGCAGTACTTC
TRBV6-5	.	.	TRBJ2-7	CASSYSTPDEQYF	TGTGCCAGCAGTTACTCAACCCCAGACGAGCAGTACTTC
TRBV2	many	.	TRBJ1-1	CASSEERGTEAFF	TGTGCCAGCAGTGAAGAGAGGGGCACTGAAGCTTTCTTT
TRBV29-1	.	TRBD2	TRBJ2-7	CSVDLLTSGVYEQYF	TGCAGCGTTGACTTGCTCACTAGCGGGGTTTACGAGCAGTACTTC
TRBV2	.	.	TRBJ2-1	CASSEWDLAQNEQFF	TGTGCCAGCAGTGAATGGGACTTAGCTCAAAATGAGCAGTTCTTC
TRBV10-3	.	.	TRBJ2-2	CAIRIGGAKEGTGELFF	TGTGCCATCAGGATCGGAGGGGCTAAGGAAGGCACCGGGGAGCTGTTTTTT
TRBV7-2	.	TRBD1	TRBJ2-7	CASSLAATGLYEQYF	TGTGCCAGCAGCTTAGCCGCGACAGGGTTATACGAGCAGTACTTC
TRBV19	many	.	TRBJ2-2	CASARAGELFF	TGTGCCTCCGCCAGGGCAGGGGAGCTGTTTTTT
TRBV15	.	.	TRBJ2-1	CATSSGSLNHEQFF	TGTGCCACCAGCAGTGGTTCCTTGAACCATGAGCAGTTCTTC
TRBV20-1	many	TRBD2	TRBJ2-7	CSAATSGKHEQYF	TGCAGTGCTGCGACTAGCGGGAAACACGAGCAGTACTTC
TRBV7-3	many	.	TRBJ1-1	CASSTTGLDTEAFF	TGTGCCAGCAGCACCACAGGGTTGGACACTGAAGCTTTCTTT
TRBV11-2	many	TRBD1	TRBJ2-7	CASSLRDSSYEQYF	TGTGCCAGCAGTTTAAGGGACAGCTCCTACGAGCAGTACTTC
TRBV12-3/TRBV12-4	few	.	TRBJ1-2	CASSPDGGAQLETNGYIF	TGTGCCAGCAGTCCTGACGGGGGGGCCCAACTAGAAACAAATGGCTACATCTTC
TRBV5-1	.	TRBD1	TRBJ1-2	CASSAGQGANGYTF	TGCGCCAGCAGCGCCGGACAGGGGGCAAATGGCTACACCTTC
TRBV6-1	few	TRBD1	TRBJ1-5	CASLDGTGNQPQHF	TGTGCCAGCCTTGACGGGACAGGCAATCAGCCCCAGCATTTT
TRBV11-2	once	TRBD2	TRBJ2-7	CASSQDRGLGDEQYF	TGTGCCAGCAGCCAAGACCGAGGACTAGGTGACGAGCAGTACTTC
TRBV6-5	few	TRBD1	TRBJ1-6	CASSYRDRSNSPLHF	TGTGCCAGCAGTTACAGGGACAGGTCTAATTCACCCCTCCACTTT
TRBV28	many	.	TRBJ2-7	CASSLEVTGYEQYF	TGTGCCAGCAGTTTAGAGGTCACGGGCTACGAGCAGTACTTC
TRBV20-1	many	.	TRBJ1-1	CSASSKIAFF	TGCAGTGCTAGCTCAAAAATAGCTTTCTTT
TRBV4-1	.	TRBD2	TRBJ2-7	CASSQDGVAGPYEQYF	TGCGCCAGCAGCCAAGATGGAGTAGCGGGCCCATACGAGCAGTACTTC
TRBV24-1	many	TRBD2	TRBJ2-7	CATSDPLAGSYEQYF	TGTGCCACCAGTGACCCTCTAGCGGGTTCCTACGAGCAGTACTTC
TRBV27	.	TRBD1	TRBJ2-7	CASSSGGLPTYEQYF	TGTGCCAGCAGTTCAGGGGGCCTACCTACCTACGAGCAGTACTTC
TRBV7-3	.	.	TRBJ1-5	CASPARVRQSYSNQPQHF	TGTGCCAGCCCTGCCAGGGTCCGACAAAGTTATAGCAATCAGCCCCAGCATTTT
TRBV19	many	.	TRBJ1-5	CASRRTVGNQPQHF	TGTGCCAGTAGGAGGACGGTGGGCAATCAGCCCCAGCATTTT
TRBV12-3/TRBV12-4	.	TRBD2	TRBJ2-2	CASSPSGTSGSKGELFF	TGTGCCAGCAGTCCCTCCGGGACTAGCGGGAGTAAGGGGGAGCTGTTTTTT
TRBV5-6	few	.	TRBJ1-6	CASSLSTNSYNSPLHF	TGTGCCAGCAGCTTGTCAACTAACTCCTATAATTCACCCCTCCACTTT